The following is a TCR beta chain sequence with its context. This sample was included in a study of blood T cell repertoires in COVID-19. Study-wide context: The United States, Italy and Spain provided the acute and convalescent COVID-19 samples. The cDNA or gDNA used as material had been derived from T cells, B-cell-depleted T cells, or PBMCs.

In the original processing: Amplified reference gene primers provided the basis for estimating nucleated cell counts. TCRdb's table, derived via immunoSEQ multiplex PCR, lists solely in-frame clones and lacks some. The V and J calls and clone size were taken over from that table, and D and trimming were inferred from the DNA. Here the sample spans about 130,000 clones, approximately 90% being singletons. The germline V gene has CDR1 MDHEN and CDR2 SYDVKM. The CDR3 runs to 14 residues. Germline trimming cut 4 bases from V and 1 base from J; bases unmatched to any gene: 1. The sequenced sample was peripheral blood. The chain uses TRBV28 and TRBJ2-3; 8 bases are a match to TRBD2. This receptor was identified in an elderly woman with acute or convalescent COVID-19. CDR3 DNA: TGTGCCAGCAGTTCGGGAGGGGGCACAGATACGCAGTATTTT. Amino acids: CASSSGGGTDTQYF.